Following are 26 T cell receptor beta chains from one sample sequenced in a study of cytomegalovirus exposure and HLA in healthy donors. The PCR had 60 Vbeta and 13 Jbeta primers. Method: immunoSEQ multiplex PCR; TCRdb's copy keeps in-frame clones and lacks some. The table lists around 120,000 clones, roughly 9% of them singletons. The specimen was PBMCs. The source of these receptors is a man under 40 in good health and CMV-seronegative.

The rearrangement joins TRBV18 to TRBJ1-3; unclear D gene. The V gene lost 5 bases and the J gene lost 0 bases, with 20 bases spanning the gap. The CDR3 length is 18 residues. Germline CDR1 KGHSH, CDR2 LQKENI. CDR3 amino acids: CASSSFAQPERSGNTIYF. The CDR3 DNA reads TGTGCCAGCTCAAGTTTTGCACAACCGGAGCGCTCTGGAAACACCATATATTTT.

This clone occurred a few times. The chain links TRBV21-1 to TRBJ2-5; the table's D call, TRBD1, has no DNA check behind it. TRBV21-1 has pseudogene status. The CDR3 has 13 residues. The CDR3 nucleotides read TGTGCCAGCGGAACAGGGGGTGGAGAGACCCAGTACTTC. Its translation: CASGTGGGETQYF.

This chain's CDR3 is CASSLGDSARGAFF. The CDR3 DNA reads TGCGCCAGCAGCTTGGGTGATTCGGCAAGAGGAGCTTTCTTT. The chain links TRBV5-1 to TRBJ1-1; unclear D gene. V lost 0 bases, J lost 10 bases, and 16 bases lay in between. This CDR3 has 14 residues. Germline values: CDR1 SGHRS, CDR2 YFSETQ.

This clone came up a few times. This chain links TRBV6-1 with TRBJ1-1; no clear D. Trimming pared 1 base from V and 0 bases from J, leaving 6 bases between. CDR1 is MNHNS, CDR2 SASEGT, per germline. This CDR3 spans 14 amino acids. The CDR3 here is CASSEDSMNTEAFF. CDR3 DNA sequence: TGTGCCAGCAGTGAAGACTCTATGAACACTGAAGCTTTCTTT.

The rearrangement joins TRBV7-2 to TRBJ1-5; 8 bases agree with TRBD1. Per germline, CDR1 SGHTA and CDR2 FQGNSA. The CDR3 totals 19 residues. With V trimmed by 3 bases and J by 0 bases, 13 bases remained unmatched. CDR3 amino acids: CASSFAGGGNLYSNQPQHF. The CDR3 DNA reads TGTGCCAGCAGCTTCGCAGGGGGCGGGAATCTTTATAGCAATCAGCCCCAGCATTTT.

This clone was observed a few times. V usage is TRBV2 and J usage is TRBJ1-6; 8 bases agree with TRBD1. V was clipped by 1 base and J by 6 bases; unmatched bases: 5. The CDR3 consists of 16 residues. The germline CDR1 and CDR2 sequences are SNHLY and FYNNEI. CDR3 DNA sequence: TGTGCCAGCAGTGAAGTTTTAGGACAGGGTAATTCACCCCTCCACTTT. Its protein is CASSEVLGQGNSPLHF. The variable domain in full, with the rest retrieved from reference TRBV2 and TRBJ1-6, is EPEVTQTPSHQVTQMGQEVILRCVPISNHLYFYWYRQILGQKVEFLVSFYNNEISEKSEIFDDQFSVERPDGSNFTLKIRSTKLEDSAMYFCASSEVLGQGNSPLHFGNGTRLTVT.

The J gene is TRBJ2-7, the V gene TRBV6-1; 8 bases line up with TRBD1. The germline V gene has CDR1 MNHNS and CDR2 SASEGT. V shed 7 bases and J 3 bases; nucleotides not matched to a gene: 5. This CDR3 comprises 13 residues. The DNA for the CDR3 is TGTGCCAGCAACCGACAGGGGAACTACGAGCAGTACTTC. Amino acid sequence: CASNRQGNYEQYF.

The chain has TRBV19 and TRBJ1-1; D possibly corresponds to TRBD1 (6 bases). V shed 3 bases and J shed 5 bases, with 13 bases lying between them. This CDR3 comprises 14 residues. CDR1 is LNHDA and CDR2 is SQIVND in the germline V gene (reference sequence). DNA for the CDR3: TGTGCCAGTAGTATCCGTACAGGGATGACTGAAGCTTTCTTT. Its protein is CASSIRTGMTEAFF.

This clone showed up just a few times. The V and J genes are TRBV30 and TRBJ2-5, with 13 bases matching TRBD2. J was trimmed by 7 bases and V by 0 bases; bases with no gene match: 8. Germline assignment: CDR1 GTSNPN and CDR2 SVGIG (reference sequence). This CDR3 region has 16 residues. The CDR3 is CAWSVLRTSGSGTQYF. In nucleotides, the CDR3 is TGTGCCTGGAGTGTACTTAGGACTAGCGGGAGCGGGACCCAGTACTTC.

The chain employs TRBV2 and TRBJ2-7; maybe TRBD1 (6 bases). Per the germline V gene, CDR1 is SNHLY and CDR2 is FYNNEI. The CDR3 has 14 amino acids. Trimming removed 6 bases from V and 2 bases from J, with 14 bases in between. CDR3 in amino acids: CASRTTGVAYEQYF. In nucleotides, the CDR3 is TGTGCCAGCAGGACGACAGGAGTCGCCTACGAGCAGTACTTC.

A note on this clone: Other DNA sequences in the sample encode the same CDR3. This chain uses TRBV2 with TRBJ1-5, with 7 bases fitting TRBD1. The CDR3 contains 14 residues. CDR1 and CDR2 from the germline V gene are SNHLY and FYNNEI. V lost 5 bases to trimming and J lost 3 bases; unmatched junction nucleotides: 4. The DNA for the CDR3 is TGTGCCAGCAGTACAGGGGTAACCAATCAGCCCCAGCATTTT. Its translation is CASSTGVTNQPQHF.

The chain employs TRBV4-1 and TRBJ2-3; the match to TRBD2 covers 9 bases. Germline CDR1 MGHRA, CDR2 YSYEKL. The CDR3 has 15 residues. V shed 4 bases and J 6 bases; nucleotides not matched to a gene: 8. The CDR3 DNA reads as TGCGCCAGCAGCCTCCTGGGACTAGCATTTGATACGCAGTATTTT. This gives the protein CASSLLGLAFDTQYF.

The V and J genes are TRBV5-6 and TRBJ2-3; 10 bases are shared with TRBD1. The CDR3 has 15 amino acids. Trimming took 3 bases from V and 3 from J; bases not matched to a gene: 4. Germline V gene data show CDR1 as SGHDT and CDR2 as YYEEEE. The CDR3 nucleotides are TGTGCCAGCAGCTCAAGGGGACAGGGGACAGATACGCAGTATTTT. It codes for CASSSRGQGTDTQYF.

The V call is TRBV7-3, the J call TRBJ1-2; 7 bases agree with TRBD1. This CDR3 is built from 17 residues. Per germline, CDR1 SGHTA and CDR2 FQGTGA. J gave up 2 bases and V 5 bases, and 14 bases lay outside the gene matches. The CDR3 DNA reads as TGTGCCAGCAGCCCGAACGTTCTCTCACAGGGGAACTATGGCTACACCTTC. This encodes CASSPNVLSQGNYGYTF.

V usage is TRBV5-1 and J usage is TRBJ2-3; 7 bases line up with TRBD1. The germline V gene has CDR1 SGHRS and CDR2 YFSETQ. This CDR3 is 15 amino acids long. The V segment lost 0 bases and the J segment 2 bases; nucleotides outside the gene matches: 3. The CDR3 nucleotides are TGCGCCAGCAGCTTGGGACAGGGAAACACAGATACGCAGTATTTT. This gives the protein CASSLGQGNTDTQYF.

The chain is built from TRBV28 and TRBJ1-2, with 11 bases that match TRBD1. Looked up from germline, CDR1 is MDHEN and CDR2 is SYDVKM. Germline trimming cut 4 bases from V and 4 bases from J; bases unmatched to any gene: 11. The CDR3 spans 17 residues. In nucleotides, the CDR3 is TGTGCCAGCAGTTCCTCCGGGACAGGGGGTGAAGGCTATGGCTACACCTTC. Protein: CASSSSGTGGEGYGYTF.

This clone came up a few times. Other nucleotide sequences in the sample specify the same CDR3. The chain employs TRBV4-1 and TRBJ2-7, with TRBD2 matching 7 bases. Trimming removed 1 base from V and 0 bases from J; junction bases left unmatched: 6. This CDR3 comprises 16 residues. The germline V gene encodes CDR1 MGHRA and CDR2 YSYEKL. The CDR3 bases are TGCGCCAGCAGCCAAGGGCCTAGCGGAAACTCCTACGAGCAGTACTTC. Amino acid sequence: CASSQGPSGNSYEQYF.

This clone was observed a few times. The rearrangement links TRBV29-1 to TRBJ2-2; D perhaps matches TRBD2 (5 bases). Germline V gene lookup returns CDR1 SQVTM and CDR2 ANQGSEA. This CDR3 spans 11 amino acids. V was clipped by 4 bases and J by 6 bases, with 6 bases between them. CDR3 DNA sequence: TGCAGCGTTGGGGAGCCCGGGGAGCTGTTTTTT. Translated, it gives CSVGEPGELFF.

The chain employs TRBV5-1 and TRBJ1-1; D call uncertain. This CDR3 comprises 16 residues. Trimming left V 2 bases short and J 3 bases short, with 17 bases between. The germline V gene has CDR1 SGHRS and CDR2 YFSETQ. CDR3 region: CASSFGGRRSDTEAFF. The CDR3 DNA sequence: TGCGCCAGCAGCTTCGGTGGGCGCAGATCCGACACTGAAGCTTTCTTT. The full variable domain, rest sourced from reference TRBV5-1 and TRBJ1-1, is KAGVTQTPRYLIKTRGQQVTLSCSPISGHRSVSWYQQTPGQGLQFLFEYFSETQRNKGNFPGRFSGRQFSNSRSEMNVSTLELGDSALYLCASSFGGRRSDTEAFFGQGTRLTVV.

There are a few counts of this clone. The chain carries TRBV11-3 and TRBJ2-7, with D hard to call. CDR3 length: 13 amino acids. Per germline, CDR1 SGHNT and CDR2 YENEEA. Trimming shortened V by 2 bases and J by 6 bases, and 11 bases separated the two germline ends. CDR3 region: CASSLSGPGEQYF. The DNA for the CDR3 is TGTGCCAGCAGCTTATCGGGTCCGGGCGAGCAGTACTTC.

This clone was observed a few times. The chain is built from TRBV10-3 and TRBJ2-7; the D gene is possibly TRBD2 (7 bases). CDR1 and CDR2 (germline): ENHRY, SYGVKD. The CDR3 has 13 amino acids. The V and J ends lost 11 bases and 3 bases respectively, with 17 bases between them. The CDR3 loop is CASGAGDLYEQYF. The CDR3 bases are TGTGCCTCGGGGGCGGGAGACCTCTACGAGCAGTACTTC.

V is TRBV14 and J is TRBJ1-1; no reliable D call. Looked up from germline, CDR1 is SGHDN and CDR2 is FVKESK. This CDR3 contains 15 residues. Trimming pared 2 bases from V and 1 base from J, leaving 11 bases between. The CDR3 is CASSQLRAPNTEAFF. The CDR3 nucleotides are TGTGCCAGCAGCCAATTGCGGGCCCCGAACACTGAAGCTTTCTTT.

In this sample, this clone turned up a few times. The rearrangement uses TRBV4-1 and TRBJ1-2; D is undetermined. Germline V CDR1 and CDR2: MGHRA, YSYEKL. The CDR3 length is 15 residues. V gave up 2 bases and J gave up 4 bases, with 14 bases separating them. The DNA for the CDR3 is TGCGCCAGCAGCCAATCTCCTTGGAGTCCCTATGGCTACACCTTC. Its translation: CASSQSPWSPYGYTF.

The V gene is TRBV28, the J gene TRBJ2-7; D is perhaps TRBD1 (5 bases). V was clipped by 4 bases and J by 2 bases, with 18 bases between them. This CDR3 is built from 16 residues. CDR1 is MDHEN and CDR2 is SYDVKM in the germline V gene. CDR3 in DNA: TGTGCCAGCAGTTCGAACGAGGCAGGGATTCCCTACGAGCAGTACTTC. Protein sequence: CASSSNEAGIPYEQYF.

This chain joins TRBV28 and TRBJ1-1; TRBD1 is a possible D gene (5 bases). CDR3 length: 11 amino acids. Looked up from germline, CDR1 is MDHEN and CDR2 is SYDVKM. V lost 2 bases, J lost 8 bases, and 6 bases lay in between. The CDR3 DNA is TGTGCCAGCAGTTTAAAGGGGGAAGCTTTCTTT. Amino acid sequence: CASSLKGEAFF.

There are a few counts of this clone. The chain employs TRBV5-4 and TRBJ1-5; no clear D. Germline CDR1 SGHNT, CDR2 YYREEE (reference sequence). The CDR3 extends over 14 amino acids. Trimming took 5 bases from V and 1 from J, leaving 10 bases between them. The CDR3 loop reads CASSSDMSNQPQHF. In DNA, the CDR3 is TGTGCCAGCAGTTCCGACATGAGCAATCAGCCCCAGCATTTT.